This T cell receptor (beta chain) appears in the sequencing data of a study of blood T cell repertoires in COVID-19. CDR1 and CDR2 (germline): SGDLS, YYNGEE. The CDR3 contains 13 residues. The trim removed 8 bases at V and 4 bases at J, leaving 8 bases unmatched. The data were produced by immunoSEQ multiplex PCR, yet TCRdb's version contains in-frame clones alone and is incomplete. Counted here are 150,000 to 200,000 clones, 82% occurring once; the ten biggest clones make up around 8%. The source material was peripheral blood. The V call is TRBV9, the J call TRBJ2-7; 8 bases are a match to TRBD2. The receptor's source is a woman in her sixties or seventies with COVID-19, enrolled during active disease. For the CDR3, the DNA is TGTGCCAGGCCCAAGCGGGGGAATTACGAGCAGTACGTC. It encodes CARPKRGNYEQYV.